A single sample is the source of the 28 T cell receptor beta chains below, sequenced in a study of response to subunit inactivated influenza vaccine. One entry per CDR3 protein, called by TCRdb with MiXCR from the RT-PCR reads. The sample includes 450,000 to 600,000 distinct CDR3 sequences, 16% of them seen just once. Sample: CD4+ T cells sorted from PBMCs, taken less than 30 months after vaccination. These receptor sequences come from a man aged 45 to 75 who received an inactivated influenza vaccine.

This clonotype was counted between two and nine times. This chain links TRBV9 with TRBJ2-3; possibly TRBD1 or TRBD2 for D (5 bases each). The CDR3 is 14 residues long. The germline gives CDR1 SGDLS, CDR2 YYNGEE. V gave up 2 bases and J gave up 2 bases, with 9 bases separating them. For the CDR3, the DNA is TGTGCCAGCAGCGTCGGGGCCACCACAGATACGCAGTATTTT. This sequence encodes CASSVGATTDTQYF.

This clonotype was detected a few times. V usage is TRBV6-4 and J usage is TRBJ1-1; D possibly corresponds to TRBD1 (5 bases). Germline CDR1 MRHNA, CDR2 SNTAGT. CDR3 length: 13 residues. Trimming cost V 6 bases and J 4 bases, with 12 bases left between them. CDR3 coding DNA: TGTGCCAGCAGCAAGCAGGGAAGCACTGAAGCTTTCTTT. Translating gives CASSKQGSTEAFF.

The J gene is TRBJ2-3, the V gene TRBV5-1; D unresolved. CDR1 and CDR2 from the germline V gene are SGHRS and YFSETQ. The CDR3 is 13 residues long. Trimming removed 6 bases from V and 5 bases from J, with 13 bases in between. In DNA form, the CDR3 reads TGCGCCAGCAAGGTCTCGGTAAAAGATACGCAGTATTTT. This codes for CASKVSVKDTQYF.

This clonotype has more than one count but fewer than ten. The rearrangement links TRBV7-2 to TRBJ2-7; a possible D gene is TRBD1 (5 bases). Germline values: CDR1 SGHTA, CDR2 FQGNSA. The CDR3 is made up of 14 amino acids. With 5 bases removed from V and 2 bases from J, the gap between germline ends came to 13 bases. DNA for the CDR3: TGTGCCAGCAGCCGGCGTCAGGACACCTACGAGCAGTACTTC. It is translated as CASSRRQDTYEQYF.

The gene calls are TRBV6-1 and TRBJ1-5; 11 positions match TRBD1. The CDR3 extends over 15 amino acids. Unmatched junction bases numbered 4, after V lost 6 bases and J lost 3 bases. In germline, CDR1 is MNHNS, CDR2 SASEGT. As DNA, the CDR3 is TGTGCCAGCAGGGGACAGGGGGAATACAATCAGCCCCAGCATTTT. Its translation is CASRGQGEYNQPQHF.

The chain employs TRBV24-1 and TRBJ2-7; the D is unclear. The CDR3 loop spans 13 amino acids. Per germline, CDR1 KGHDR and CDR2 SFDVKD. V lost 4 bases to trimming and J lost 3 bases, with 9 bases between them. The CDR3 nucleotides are TGTGCCACCAGTGAGAACAGTAACTACGAGCAGTACTTC. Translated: CATSENSNYEQYF.

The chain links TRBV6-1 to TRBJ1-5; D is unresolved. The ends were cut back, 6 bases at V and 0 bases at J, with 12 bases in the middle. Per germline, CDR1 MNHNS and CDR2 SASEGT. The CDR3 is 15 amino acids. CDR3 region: CASRRLSYSNQPQHF. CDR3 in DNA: TGTGCCAGCAGGAGACTCTCTTATAGCAATCAGCCCCAGCATTTT.

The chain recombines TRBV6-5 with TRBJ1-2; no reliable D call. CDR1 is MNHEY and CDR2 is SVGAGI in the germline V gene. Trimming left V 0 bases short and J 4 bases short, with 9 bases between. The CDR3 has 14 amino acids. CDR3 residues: CASSYSTSLYGYTF. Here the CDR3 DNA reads TGTGCCAGCAGTTACTCGACGAGCCTCTATGGCTACACCTTC.

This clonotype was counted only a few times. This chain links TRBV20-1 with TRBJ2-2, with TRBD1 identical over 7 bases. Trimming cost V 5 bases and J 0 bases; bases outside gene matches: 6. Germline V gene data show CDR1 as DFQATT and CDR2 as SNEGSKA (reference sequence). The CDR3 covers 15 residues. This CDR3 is CSALDRDTNTGELFF. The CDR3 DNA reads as TGCAGTGCTTTAGACAGGGATACGAACACCGGGGAGCTGTTTTTT.

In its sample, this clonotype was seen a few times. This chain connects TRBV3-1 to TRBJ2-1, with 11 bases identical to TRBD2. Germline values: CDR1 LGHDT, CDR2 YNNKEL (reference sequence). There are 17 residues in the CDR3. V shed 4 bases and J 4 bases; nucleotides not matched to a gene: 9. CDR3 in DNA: TGTGCCAGCAGCCCAAAAACCGGGACTAGCGGATACAATGAGCAGTTCTTC. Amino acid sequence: CASSPKTGTSGYNEQFF.

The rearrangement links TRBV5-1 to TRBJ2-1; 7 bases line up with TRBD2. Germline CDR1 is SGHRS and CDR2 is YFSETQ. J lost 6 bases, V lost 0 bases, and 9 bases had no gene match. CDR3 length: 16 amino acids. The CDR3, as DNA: TGCGCCAGCAGCTTGGCCATCGGACTAGACTTCAATGAGCAGTTCTTC. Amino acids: CASSLAIGLDFNEQFF. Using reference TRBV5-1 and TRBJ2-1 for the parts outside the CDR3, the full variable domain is KAGVTQTPRYLIKTRGQQVTLSCSPISGHRSVSWYQQTPGQGLQFLFEYFSETQRNKGNFPGRFSGRQFSNSRSEMNVSTLELGDSALYLCASSLAIGLDFNEQFFGPGTRLTVL.

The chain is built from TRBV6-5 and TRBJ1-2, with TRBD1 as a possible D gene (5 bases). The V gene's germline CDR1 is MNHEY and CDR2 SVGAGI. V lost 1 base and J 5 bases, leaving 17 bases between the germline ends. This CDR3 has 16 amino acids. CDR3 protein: CASSYWGLAGHYGYTF. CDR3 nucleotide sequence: TGTGCCAGCAGTTACTGGGGCCTCGCAGGCCATTATGGCTACACCTTC.

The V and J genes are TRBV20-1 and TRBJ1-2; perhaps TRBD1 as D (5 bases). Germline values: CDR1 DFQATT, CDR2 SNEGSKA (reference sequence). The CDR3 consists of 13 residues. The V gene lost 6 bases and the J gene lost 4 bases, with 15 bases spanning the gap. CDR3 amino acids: CSARTRRGYGYTF. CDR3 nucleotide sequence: TGCAGTGCAAGGACCCGGAGGGGCTATGGCTACACCTTC.

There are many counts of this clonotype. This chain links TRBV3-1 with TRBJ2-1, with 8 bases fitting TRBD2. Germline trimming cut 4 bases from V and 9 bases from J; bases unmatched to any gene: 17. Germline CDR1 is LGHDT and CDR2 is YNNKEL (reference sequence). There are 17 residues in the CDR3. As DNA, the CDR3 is TGTGCCAGCAGCCCAACCCTGGGAGCGGGAGTTAGGATTGAGCAGTTCTTC. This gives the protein CASSPTLGAGVRIEQFF.

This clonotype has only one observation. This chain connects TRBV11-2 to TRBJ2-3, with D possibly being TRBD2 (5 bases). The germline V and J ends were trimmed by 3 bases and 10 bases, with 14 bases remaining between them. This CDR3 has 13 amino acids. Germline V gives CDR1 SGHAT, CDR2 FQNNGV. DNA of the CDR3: TGTGCCAGCAGCTTCGAACGGGGAATAGCGCAGTATTTT. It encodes CASSFERGIAQYF.

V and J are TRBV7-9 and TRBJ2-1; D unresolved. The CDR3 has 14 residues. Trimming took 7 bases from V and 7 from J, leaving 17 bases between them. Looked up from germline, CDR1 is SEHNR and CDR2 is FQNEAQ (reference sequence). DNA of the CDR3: TGTGCCAGCACCCAGTTGGGCGGTGGTAATGAGCAGTTCTTC. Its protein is CASTQLGGGNEQFF.

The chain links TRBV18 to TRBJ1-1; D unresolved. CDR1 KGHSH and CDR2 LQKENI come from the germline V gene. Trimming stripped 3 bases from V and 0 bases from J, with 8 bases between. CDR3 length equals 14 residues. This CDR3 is CASSPIQMNTEAFF. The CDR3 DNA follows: TGTGCCAGCTCACCGATCCAGATGAACACTGAAGCTTTCTTT.

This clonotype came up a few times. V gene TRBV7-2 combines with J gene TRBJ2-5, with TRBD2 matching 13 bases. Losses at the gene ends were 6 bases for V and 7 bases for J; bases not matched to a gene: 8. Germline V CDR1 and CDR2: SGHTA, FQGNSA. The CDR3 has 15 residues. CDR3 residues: CASRRTSGSGATQYF. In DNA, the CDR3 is TGTGCCAGCAGACGGACTAGCGGGAGTGGGGCGACCCAGTACTTC. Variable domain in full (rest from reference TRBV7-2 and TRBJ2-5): GAGVSQSPSNKVTEKGKDVELRCDPISGHTALYWYRQSLGQGLEFLIYFQGNSAPDKSGLPSDRFSAERTGGSVSTLTIQRTQQEDSAVYLCASRRTSGSGATQYFGPGTRLLVL.

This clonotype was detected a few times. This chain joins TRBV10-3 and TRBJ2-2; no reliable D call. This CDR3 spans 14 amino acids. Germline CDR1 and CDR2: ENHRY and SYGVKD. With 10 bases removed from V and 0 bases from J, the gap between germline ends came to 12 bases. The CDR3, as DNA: TGTGCCACTGTGGGCCAGTCGAACACCGGGGAGCTGTTTTTT. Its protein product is CATVGQSNTGELFF.

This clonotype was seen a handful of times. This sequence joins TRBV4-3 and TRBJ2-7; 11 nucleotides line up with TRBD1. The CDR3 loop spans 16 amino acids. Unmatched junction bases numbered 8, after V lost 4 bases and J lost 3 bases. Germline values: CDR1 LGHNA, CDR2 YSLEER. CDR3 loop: CASSLSSGTGGYEQYF. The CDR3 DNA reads TGCGCCAGCAGCCTATCCTCCGGGACAGGGGGCTACGAGCAGTACTTC.

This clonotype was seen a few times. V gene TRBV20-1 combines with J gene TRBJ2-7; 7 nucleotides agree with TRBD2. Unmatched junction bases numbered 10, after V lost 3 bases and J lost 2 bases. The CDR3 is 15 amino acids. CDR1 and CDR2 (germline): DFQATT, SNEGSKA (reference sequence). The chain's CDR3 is CSASSVGTKPYEQYF. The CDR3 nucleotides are TGCAGTGCTAGTTCCGTCGGGACTAAGCCCTACGAGCAGTACTTC.

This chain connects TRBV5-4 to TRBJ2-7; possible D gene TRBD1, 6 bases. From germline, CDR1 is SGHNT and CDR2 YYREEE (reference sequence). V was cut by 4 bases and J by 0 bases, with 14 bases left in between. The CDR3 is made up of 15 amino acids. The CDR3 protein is CASSVGSGASYEQYF. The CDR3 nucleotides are TGTGCCAGCAGCGTAGGCTCAGGGGCCTCCTACGAGCAGTACTTC.

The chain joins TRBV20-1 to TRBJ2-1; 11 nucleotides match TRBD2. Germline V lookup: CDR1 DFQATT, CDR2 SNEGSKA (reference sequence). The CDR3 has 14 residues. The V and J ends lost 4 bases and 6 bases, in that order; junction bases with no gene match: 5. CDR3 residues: CSATGLAVRNEQFF. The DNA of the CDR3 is TGCAGTGCTACGGGACTAGCGGTGCGCAATGAGCAGTTCTTC.

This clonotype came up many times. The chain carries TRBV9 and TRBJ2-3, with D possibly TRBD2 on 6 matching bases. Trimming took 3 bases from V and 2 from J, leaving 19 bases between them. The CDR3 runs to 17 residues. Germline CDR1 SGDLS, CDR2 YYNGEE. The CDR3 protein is CASSATIYSRDTDTQYF. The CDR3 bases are TGTGCCAGCAGCGCTACCATTTACTCGCGGGACACAGATACGCAGTATTTT.

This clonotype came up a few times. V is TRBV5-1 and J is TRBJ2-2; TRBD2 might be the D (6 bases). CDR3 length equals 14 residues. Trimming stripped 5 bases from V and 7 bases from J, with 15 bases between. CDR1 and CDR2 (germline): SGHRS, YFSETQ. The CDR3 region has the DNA TGCGCCAGCAGTTGGAGGGGCGCGGGCGGGGAGCTGTTTTTT. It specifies CASSWRGAGGELFF.

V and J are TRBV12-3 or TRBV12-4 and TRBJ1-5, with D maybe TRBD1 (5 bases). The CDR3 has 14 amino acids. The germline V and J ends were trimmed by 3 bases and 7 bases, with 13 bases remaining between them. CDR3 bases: TGTGCCAGCAGTTTGGATTCAGGGAGGCAGCCCCAGCATTTT. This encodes CASSLDSGRQPQHF.

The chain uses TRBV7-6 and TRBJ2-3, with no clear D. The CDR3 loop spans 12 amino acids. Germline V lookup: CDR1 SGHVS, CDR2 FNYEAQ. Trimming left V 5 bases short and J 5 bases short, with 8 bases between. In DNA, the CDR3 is TGTGCCAGCAGCATAGACCTAGATACGCAGTATTTT. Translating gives CASSIDLDTQYF.

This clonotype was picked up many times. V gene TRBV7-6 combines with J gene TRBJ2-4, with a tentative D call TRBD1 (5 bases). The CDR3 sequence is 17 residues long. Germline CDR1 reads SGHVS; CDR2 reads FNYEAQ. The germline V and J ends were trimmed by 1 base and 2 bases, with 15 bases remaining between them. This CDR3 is CASSLGTLKGSKNIQYF. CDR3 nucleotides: TGTGCCAGCAGCTTAGGGACCCTTAAGGGGTCCAAAAACATTCAGTACTTC.